These T cell receptor beta chains were read from a single sample in a study of T cell repertoires in cytomegalovirus infection. No antigens are known for them. TCRdb reprocessed the reads via MiXCR and lists one record per CDR3 protein. The sample shows fewer than 850,000 distinct CDR3 sequences, roughly 29% of them seen only once. The source was cultured CD8+ T cells from PBMCs, collected from culture after CMV antigen stimulation. These receptors originate from a human donor in good health (CMV status not recorded). Some clones in this sample may be carry-over from other donors' samples. Each CDR3 is given with its conserved first and last residue. The order of the fields is D gene, clone size, V gene, J gene, CDR3 DNA, CDR3 protein. A D gene is named only where the DNA matches it firmly. Clone sizes are given selectively: once, few, many, or a class where the clone is expanded.

>.|few|TRBV27|TRBJ1-1
TGTGCCAGCAGGTTCACAGCGAACACTGAAGCTTTCTTT
CASRFTANTEAFF
>.|few|TRBV19|TRBJ1-5
TGTGCCAGTAGTATAACAGGGCTCAGCAATCAGCCCCAGCATTTT
CASSITGLSNQPQHF
>.|.|TRBV12-3/TRBV12-4|TRBJ1-2
TGTGCCAGCAGTTTAGCGGAAAGGTGGGGCTACACCTTC
CASSLAERWGYTF
>TRBD1|many|TRBV7-2|TRBJ2-6
TGTGCCAGCAGCACCCGGACAGGGCGATCTGGGGCCAACGTCCTGACTTTC
CASSTRTGRSGANVLTF
>TRBD1|.|TRBV6-6|TRBJ2-2
TGTGCCAGCAGCCGGGACAGGGAGGTCGGGGAGCTGTTTTTT
CASSRDREVGELFF
>TRBD2|once|TRBV6-1|TRBJ2-3
TGTGCCAGCAGCCTTTGGTGGGGGGGAACAGATACGCAGTATTTT
CASSLWWGGTDTQYF
>.|few|TRBV7-9|TRBJ1-1
TGTGCCAGCAGCTTAAACAGGGCTTCTGAAGCTTTCTTT
CASSLNRASEAFF
>.|few|TRBV27|TRBJ1-1
TGTGCCAGCAGTGCTCTCAGGGTAATGAACACTGAAGCTTTCTTT
CASSALRVMNTEAFF
>.|.|TRBV6-1|TRBJ2-7
TGTGCCAGCAGTGAACCCGGGGCAGGGACGTACGAGCAGTACTTC
CASSEPGAGTYEQYF
>.|few|TRBV7-2|TRBJ1-2
TGTGCCAGCCACCCCGACCATTCATACTATGGCTACACCTTC
CASHPDHSYYGYTF
>.|few|TRBV18|TRBJ1-1
TGTGCCAGCTCACCGCAAAAGGTTCGAGAAGCTTTCTTT
CASSPQKVREAFF
>TRBD1|few|TRBV5-1|TRBJ2-7
TGCGCCAGCAGCGCCAGGGACAGGGGGCTAATCGAGCAGTACTTC
CASSARDRGLIEQYF
>.|.|TRBV27|TRBJ2-7
TGTGCCAGCAGTTTAATCAGGCTAGTCGATGAGCAGTACTTC
CASSLIRLVDEQYF
>.|many|TRBV6-1|TRBJ2-2
TGTGCCAGCAGTGAAGGGCTTCCCGGCACCGGGGAGCTGTTTTTT
CASSEGLPGTGELFF
>TRBD1|few|TRBV6-5|TRBJ1-2
TGTGCCAGCAGTTACTTAGGGGACAGGGACTATGGCTACACCTTC
CASSYLGDRDYGYTF
>TRBD1|.|TRBV29-1|TRBJ1-2
TGCAGCGTCGGGACAGGCTATGGCTACACCTTC
CSVGTGYGYTF
>TRBD1|few|TRBV6-2/TRBV6-3|TRBJ2-5
TGTGCCAGCAGTCCTGGGACAGGGAAAGTTGAAGAGACCCAGTACTTC
CASSPGTGKVEETQYF
>TRBD2|.|TRBV7-2|TRBJ2-7
TGTGCCAGCAGCTTAGGAGTGACTAGCGACTACGAGCAGTACTTC
CASSLGVTSDYEQYF
>.|.|TRBV18|TRBJ2-3
TGTGCCAGCTCGTACGGGACCGAGAAGTATTTT
CASSYGTEKYF
>.|.|TRBV6-5|TRBJ1-6
TGTGCCAGCAGTTACGCCAGGGGAGGGAATTCACCCCTCCACTTT
CASSYARGGNSPLHF
>.|few|TRBV6-5|TRBJ2-3
TGTGCCAGCAGTTATGCGTTTTGGGGGGCGGGTATGGCTAGCACAGATACGCAGTATTTT
CASSYAFWGAGMASTDTQYF
>TRBD2|.|TRBV4-1|TRBJ2-1
TGCGCCAGCAGCCAAGAAAAGCGGGGGGCAGGCAATGAGCAGTTCTTC
CASSQEKRGAGNEQFF
>.|.|TRBV7-9|TRBJ2-2
TGTGCCAGCAGCTTAGTTGCGCCGAACACCGGGGAGCTGTTTTTT
CASSLVAPNTGELFF
>TRBD2|few|TRBV4-1|TRBJ2-3
TGCGCCAGCCTGGGACTAGCGACAGATACGCAGTATTTT
CASLGLATDTQYF
>.|.|TRBV11-1|TRBJ2-1
TGTGCCTCACAGGGCCCCGCTCTGCAGTTCTTC
CASQGPALQFF
>TRBD1|few|TRBV10-3|TRBJ1-2
TGTGCCATCAGTGCCGACAGGGGCGCGAACTATGGCTACACCTTC
CAISADRGANYGYTF
>.|few|TRBV13|TRBJ1-2
TGTGCCAGCAGCTTAGGGGACCCTAACTATGGCTACACCTTC
CASSLGDPNYGYTF
>.|few|TRBV27|TRBJ1-1
TGTGCCAGCAGGCACGTGGGAGGGACTGAAGCTTTCTTT
CASRHVGGTEAFF
>.|.|TRBV19|TRBJ2-7
TGTGCCAGTAGTATACCGATTTTAGAGGGCCATCCTACCTACGAGCAGTACTTC
CASSIPILEGHPTYEQYF
>TRBD1|once|TRBV19|TRBJ2-1
TGTGCCAGTAGTATAACGGGACAGGGTGACAATGAGCAGTTCTTC
CASSITGQGDNEQFF
>.|.|TRBV7-8|TRBJ2-1
TGTGCCAGCAGCTCCTACCCAGGACCCTACAATGAGCAGTTCTTC
CASSSYPGPYNEQFF
>TRBD2|few|TRBV5-5|TRBJ2-5
TGTGCCAGCAGCCCCCCGGCGGGGGGCCGAGCGGAGACCCAGTACTTC
CASSPPAGGRAETQYF
>.|few|TRBV6-6|TRBJ2-5
TGTGCCAGCAGTTACGAAGGGTTTCAAGAGACCCAGTACTTC
CASSYEGFQETQYF
>.|.|TRBV27|TRBJ1-1
TGTGCCAGCAGTTTATCGGCGGGGGATTTGAACACTGAAGCTTTCTTT
CASSLSAGDLNTEAFF
>.|many|TRBV7-8|TRBJ2-3
TGTGCCAGCAGCTTGGGGCGGACCAAGGGAGATACGCAGTATTTT
CASSLGRTKGDTQYF
>.|few|TRBV19|TRBJ2-5
TGTGCCAGTAGTATGGCGTGGGGACAACAAGAGACCCAGTACTTC
CASSMAWGQQETQYF
>.|.|TRBV2|TRBJ2-1
TGTGCCAGCAGCGATGGACAACCGGCCTACAATGAGCAGTTCTTC
CASSDGQPAYNEQFF
>TRBD1|.|TRBV4-3|TRBJ1-2
TGCGCCAGCAGCCCTGGGACAGATAACTATGGCTACACCTTC
CASSPGTDNYGYTF
>TRBD1|.|TRBV4-2|TRBJ2-2
TGTGCCAGCGGTTCACAGGGGGAGAGGGACACCGGGGAGCTGTTTTTT
CASGSQGERDTGELFF
>TRBD2|.|TRBV5-4|TRBJ2-3
TGTGCGAGCAGCTTGCTCGAGCGGGGGGGCACAGATACGCAGTATTTT
CASSLLERGGTDTQYF